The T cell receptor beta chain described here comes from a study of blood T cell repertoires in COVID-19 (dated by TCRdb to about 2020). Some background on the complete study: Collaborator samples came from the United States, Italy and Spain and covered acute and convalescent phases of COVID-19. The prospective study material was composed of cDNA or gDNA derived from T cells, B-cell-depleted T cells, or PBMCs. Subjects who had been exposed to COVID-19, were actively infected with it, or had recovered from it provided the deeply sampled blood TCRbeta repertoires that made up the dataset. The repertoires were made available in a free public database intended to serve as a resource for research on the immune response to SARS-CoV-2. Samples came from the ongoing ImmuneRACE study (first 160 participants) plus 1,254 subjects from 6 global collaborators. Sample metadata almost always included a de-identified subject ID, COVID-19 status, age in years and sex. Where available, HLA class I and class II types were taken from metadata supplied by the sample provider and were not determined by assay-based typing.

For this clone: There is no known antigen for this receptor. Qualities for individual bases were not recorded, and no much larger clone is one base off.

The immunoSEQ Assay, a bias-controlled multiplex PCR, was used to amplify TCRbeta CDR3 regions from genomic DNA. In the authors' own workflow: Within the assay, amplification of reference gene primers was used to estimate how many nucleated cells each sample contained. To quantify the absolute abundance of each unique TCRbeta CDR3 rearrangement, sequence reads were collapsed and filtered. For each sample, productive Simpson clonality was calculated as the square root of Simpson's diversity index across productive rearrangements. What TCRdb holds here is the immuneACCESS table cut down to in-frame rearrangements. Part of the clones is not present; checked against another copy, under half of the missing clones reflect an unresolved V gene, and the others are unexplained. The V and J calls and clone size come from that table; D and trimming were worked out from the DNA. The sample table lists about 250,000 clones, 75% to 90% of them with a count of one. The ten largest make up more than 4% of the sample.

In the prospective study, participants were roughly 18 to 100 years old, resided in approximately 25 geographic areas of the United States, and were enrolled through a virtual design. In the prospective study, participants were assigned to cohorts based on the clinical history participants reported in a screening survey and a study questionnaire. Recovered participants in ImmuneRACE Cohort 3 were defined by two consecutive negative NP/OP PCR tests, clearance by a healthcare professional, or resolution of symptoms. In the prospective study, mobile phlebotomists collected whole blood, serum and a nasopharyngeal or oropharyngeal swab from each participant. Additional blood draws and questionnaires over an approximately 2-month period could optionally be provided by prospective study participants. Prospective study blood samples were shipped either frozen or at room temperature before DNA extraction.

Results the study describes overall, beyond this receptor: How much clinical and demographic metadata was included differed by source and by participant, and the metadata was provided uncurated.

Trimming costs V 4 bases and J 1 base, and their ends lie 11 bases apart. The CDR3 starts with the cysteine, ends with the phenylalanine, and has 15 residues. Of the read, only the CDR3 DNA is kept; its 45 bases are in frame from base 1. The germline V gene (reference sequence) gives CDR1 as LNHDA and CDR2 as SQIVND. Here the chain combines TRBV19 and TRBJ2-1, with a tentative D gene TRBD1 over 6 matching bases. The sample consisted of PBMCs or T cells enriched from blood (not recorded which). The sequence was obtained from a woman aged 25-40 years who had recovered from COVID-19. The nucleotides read TGTGCCAGTAGTACCGCAGGGGTATCCTACAATGAGCAGTTCTTC. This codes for CASSTAGVSYNEQFF.